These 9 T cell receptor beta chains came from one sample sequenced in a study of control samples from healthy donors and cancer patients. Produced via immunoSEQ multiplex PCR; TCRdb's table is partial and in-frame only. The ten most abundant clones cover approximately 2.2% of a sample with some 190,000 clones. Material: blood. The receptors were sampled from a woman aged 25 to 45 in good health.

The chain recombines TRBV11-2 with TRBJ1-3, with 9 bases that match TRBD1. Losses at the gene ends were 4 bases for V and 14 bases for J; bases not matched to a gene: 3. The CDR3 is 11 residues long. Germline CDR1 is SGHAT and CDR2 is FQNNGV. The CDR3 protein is CASSSDRGVYF. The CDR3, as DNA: TGTGCCAGCAGCTCGGACAGGGGTGTATATTTT.

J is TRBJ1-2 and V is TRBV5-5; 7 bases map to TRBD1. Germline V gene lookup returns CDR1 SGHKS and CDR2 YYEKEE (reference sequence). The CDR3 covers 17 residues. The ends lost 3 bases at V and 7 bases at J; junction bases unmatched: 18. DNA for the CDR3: TGTGCCAGCAGCTCCCACTTGACAGGGAATGGCGGGAGTGGCTACACCTTC. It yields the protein CASSSHLTGNGGSGYTF. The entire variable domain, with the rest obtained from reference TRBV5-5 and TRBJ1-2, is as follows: DAGVTQSPTHLIKTRGQQVTLRCSPISGHKSVSWYQQVLGQGPQFIFQYYEKEERGRGNFPDRFSARQFPNYSSELNVNALLLGDSALYLCASSSHLTGNGGSGYTFGSGTRLTVV.

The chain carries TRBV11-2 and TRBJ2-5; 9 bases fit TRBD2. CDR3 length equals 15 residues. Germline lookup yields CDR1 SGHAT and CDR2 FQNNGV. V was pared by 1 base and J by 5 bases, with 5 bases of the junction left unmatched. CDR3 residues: CASSLVSGGPETQYF. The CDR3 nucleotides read TGTGCCAGCAGCTTAGTAAGCGGGGGGCCGGAGACCCAGTACTTC.

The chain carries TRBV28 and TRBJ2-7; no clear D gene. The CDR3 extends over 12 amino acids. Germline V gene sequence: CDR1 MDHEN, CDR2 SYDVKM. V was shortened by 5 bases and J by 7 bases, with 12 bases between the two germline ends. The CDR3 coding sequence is TGTGCCAGCAGTATCTTGACCCGGGAGCAGTACTTC. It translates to CASSILTREQYF.

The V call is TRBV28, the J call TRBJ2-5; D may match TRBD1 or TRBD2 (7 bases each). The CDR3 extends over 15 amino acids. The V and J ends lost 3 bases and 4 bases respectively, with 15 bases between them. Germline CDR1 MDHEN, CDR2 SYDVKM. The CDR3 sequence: CASSLRQGGRETQYF. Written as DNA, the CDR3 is TGTGCCAGCAGTTTGCGGCAGGGGGGGCGAGAGACCCAGTACTTC.

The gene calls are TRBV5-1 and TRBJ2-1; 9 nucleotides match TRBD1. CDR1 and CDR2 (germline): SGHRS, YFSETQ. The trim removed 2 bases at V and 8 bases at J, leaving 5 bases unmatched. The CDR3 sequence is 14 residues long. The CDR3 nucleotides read TGCGCCAGCAGCTTAGGGACAGGGTGGGATGAGCAGTTCTTC. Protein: CASSLGTGWDEQFF. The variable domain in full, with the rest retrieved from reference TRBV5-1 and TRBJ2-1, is KAGVTQTPRYLIKTRGQQVTLSCSPISGHRSVSWYQQTPGQGLQFLFEYFSETQRNKGNFPGRFSGRQFSNSRSEMNVSTLELGDSALYLCASSLGTGWDEQFFGPGTRLTVL.

DNA of the CDR3: TGTGCCAGCAGCCCTGTCCCAAAGATCACAGATACGCAGTATTTT. Translating it yields CASSPVPKITDTQYF. The J gene is TRBJ2-3, the V gene TRBV9; no reliable D call. The CDR3 runs 15 residues. The germline V gene encodes CDR1 SGDLS and CDR2 YYNGEE. V shed 4 bases and J shed 2 bases, with 14 bases lying between them.

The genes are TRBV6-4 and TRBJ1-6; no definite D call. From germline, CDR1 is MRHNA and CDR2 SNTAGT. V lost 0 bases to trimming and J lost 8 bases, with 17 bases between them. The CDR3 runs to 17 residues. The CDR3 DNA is TGTGCCAGCAGTGACTCTTCCAAATCCGGGTACGATTCACCCCTCCACTTT. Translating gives CASSDSSKSGYDSPLHF.

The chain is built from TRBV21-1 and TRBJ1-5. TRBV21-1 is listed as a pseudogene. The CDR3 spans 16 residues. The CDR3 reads CASSKAPSTGNQPQHF. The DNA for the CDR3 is TGTGCCAGCAGCAAGGCCCCCTCCACGGGGAATCAGCCCCAGCATTTT.